The T cell receptor (beta chain) under discussion was sequenced for a study of spatial heterogeneity in lung cancer. This clonotype appeared many times. Via MiXCR, TCRdb re-called the 5' RACE reads, giving one row per CDR3 protein. The table records under 30,000 distinct CDR3 sequences, roughly 6% of them present only once. The CDR3 contains 15 residues. Germline loops: CDR1 MNHEY, CDR2 SVGAGI. V trimming: 2 bases; J trimming: 7 bases; junction bases outside the gene matches: 4. Time point specified: blood at routine non-recurrence follow-up after resection. Whole RNA obtained from tumor, nontumor lung or frozen PBMC underwent sequencing without sorting.

The clonotype comes from a male donor with early-stage non-small cell lung cancer. The V and J genes are TRBV6-5 and TRBJ2-2, with 10 bases fitting TRBD1. The source material was PBMCs, sampled at follow-up. The CDR3 spells CASSYETGGFGELFF. CDR3 DNA sequence: TGTGCCAGCAGTTACGAGACAGGGGGCTTCGGGGAGCTGTTTTTT.